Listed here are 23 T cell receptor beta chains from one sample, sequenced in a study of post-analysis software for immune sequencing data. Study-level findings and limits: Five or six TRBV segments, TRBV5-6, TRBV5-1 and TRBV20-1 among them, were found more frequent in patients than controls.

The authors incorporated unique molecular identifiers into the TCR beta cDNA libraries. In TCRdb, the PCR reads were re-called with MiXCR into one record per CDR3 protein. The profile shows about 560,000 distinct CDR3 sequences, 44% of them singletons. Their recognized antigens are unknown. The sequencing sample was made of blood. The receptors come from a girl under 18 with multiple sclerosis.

In DNA form, the CDR3 reads TGCGCCAGCAGCCCAGAACTAGCGCGTGAGCAGTTCTTC. Residues: CASSPELAREQFF. The V call is TRBV5-1, the J call TRBJ2-1; TRBD2 matches at 7 bases. V lost 4 bases to trimming and J lost 9 bases; unmatched junction nucleotides: 7. This CDR3 comprises 13 residues. The germline V gene has CDR1 SGHRS and CDR2 YFSETQ.

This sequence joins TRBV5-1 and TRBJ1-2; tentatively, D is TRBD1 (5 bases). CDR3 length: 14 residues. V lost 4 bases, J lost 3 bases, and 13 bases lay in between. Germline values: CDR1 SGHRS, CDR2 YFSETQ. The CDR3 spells CASSPSGGDYGYTF. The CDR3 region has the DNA TGCGCCAGCAGCCCCAGTGGGGGAGACTATGGCTACACCTTC.

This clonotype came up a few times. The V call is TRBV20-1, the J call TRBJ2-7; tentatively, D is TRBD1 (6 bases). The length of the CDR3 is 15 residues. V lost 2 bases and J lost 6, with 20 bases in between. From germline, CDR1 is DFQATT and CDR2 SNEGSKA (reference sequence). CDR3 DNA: TGCAGTGCTAGAAGGGGTGGTCAGGGGCTGGGCGAGCAGTACTTC. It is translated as CSARRGGQGLGEQYF.

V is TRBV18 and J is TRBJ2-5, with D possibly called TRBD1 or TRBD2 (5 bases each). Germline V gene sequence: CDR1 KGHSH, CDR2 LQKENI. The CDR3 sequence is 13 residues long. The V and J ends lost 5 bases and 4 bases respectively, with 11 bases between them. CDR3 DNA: TGTGCCAGCTCAGGAGAGGGACGAGAGACCCAGTACTTC. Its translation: CASSGEGRETQYF.

The DNA of the CDR3 is TGTGCCAGCAGCTCCGGAGGGGTGAAGCAGCCCCAGCATTTT. Translation: CASSSGGVKQPQHF. The chain employs TRBV7-8 and TRBJ1-5; a possible D gene is TRBD1 (5 bases). The CDR3 consists of 14 residues. The V end lost 4 bases, the J end lost 7 bases, and 14 bases lay between the germline ends. Looked up from germline, CDR1 is SGHVS and CDR2 is FQNEAQ.

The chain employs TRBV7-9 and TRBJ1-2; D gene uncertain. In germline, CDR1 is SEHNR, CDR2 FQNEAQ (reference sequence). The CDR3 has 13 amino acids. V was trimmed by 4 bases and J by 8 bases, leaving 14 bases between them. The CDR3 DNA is TGTGCCAGCAGCTCCGACCGGACGAAGGGCTACACCTTC. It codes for CASSSDRTKGYTF.

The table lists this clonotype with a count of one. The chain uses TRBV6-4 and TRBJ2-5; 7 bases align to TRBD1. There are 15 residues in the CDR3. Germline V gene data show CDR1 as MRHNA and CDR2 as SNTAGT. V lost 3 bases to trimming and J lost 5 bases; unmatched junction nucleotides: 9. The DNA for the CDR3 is TGTGCCAGCAGTGAGGCCGCAGGGGGTATGGAGACCCAGTACTTC. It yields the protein CASSEAAGGMETQYF.

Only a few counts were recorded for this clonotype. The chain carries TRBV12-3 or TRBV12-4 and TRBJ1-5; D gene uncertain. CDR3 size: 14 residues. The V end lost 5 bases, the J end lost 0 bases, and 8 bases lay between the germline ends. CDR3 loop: CASSTIDSNQPQHF. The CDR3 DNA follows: TGTGCCAGCAGTACAATCGATAGCAATCAGCCCCAGCATTTT.

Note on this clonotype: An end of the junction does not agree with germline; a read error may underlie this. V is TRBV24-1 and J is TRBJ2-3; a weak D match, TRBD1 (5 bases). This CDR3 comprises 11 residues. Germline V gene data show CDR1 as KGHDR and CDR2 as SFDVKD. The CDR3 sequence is CATSDRGTQYF. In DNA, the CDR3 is TGCGCCACCAGTGATAGGGGTACGCAGTATTTT.

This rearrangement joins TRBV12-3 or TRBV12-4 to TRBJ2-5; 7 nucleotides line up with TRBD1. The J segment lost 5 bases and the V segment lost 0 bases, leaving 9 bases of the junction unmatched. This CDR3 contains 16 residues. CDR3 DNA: TGTGCCAGCAGTTTAGCAATAACAGGGGTCTGGGAGACCCAGTACTTC. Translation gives CASSLAITGVWETQYF.

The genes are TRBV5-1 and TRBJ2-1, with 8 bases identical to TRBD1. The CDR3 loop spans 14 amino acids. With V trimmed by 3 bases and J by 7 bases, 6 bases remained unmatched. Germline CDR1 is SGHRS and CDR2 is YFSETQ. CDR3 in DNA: TGCGCCAGCAGCTCGTTGACAGGGGCAAATGAGCAGTTCTTC. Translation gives CASSSLTGANEQFF.

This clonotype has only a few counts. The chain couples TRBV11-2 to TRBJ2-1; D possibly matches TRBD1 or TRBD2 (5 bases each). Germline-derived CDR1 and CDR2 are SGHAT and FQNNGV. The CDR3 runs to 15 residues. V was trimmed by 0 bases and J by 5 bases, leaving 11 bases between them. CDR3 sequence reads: CASSLEPGRNNEQFF. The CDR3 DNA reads TGTGCCAGCAGCTTAGAACCGGGACGGAACAATGAGCAGTTCTTC.

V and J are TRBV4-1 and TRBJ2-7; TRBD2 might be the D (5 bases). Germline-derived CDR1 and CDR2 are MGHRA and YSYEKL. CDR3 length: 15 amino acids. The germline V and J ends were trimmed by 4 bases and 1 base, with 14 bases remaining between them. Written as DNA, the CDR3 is TGCGCCAGCAGCCCCTCGGAGGCGCGTTCCTACGAGCAGTACTTC. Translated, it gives CASSPSEARSYEQYF.

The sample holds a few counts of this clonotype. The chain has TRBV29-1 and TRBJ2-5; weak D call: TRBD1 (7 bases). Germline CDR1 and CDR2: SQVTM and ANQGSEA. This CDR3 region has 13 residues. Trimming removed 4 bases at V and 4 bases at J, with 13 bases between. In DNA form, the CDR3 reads TGCAGCGTTGTCATCCAGGGGGGAGAGACCCAGTACTTC. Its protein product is CSVVIQGGETQYF.

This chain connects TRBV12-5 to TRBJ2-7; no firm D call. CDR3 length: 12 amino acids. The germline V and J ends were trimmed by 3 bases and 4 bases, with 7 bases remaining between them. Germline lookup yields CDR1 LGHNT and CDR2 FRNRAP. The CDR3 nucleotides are TGTGCTAGTGGTTTTGGGATTTACGAGCAGTACTTC. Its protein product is CASGFGIYEQYF.

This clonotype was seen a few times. This CDR3 is CASSLVLPRGGGTDTQYF. The CDR3 nucleotides are TGTGCCAGCAGCTTAGTCCTCCCGAGAGGGGGCGGCACAGATACGCAGTATTTT. The genes are TRBV7-2 and TRBJ2-3; 7 bases agree with TRBD1. Per the germline V gene, CDR1 is SGHTA and CDR2 is FQGNSA. V shed 1 base and J 1 base; nucleotides not matched to a gene: 11. The CDR3 runs to 18 residues. The full variable domain, with the rest looked up from reference TRBV7-2 and TRBJ2-3, is GAGVSQSPSNKVTEKGKDVELRCDPISGHTALYWYRQSLGQGLEFLIYFQGNSAPDKSGLPSDRFSAERTGGSVSTLTIQRTQQEDSAVYLCASSLVLPRGGGTDTQYFGPGTRLTVL.

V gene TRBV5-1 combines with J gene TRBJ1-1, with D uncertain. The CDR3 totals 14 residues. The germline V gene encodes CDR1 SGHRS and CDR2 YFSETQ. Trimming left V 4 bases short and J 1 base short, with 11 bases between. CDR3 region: CASSVPGKNTEAFF. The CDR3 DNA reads TGCGCCAGCAGCGTGCCCGGGAAGAACACTGAAGCTTTCTTT.

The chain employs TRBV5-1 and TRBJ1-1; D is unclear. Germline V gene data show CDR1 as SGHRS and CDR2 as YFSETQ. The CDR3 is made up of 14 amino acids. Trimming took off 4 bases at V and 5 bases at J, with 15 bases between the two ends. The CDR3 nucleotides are TGCGCCAGCAGCCCACAAGGACGGACTACTGAAGCTTTCTTT. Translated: CASSPQGRTTEAFF.

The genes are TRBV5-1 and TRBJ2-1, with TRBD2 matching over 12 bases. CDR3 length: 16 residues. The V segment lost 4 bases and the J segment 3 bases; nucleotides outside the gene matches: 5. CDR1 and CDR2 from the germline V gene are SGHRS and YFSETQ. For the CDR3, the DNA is TGCGCCAGCAGCCCCCCGGGACTAGCGGGCTACAATGAGCAGTTCTTC. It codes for CASSPPGLAGYNEQFF.

The DNA for the CDR3 is TGCGCCAGCAACCGACAGGATATGTCTGGGGCCAACGTCCTGACTTTC. This codes for CASNRQDMSGANVLTF. The chain recombines TRBV5-1 with TRBJ2-6, with a tentative D call TRBD1 (6 bases). The CDR3 is 16 residues long. Trimming stripped 6 bases from V and 1 base from J, with 14 bases between. Per germline, CDR1 SGHRS and CDR2 YFSETQ.

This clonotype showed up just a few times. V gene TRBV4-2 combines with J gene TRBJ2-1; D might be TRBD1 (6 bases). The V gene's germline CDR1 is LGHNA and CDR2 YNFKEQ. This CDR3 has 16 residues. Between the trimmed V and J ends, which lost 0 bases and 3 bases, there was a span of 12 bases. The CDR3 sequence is CASSQDPRGGYNEQFF. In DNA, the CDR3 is TGTGCCAGCAGCCAAGACCCCAGAGGGGGCTACAATGAGCAGTTCTTC.

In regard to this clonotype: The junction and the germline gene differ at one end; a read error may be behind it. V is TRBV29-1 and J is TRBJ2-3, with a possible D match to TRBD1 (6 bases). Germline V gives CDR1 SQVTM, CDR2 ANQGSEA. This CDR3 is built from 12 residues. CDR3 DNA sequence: TGCGGCGTTGATACAGGGTTAGATACGCAGTATTTT. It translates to CGVDTGLDTQYF.

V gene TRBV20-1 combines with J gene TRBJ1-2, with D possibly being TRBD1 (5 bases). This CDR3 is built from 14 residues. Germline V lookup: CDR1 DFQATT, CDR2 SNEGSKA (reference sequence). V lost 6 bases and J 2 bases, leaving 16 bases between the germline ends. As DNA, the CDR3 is TGCAGTGCCCCACGCCCAGGACAAAACTATGGCTACACCTTC. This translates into CSAPRPGQNYGYTF.